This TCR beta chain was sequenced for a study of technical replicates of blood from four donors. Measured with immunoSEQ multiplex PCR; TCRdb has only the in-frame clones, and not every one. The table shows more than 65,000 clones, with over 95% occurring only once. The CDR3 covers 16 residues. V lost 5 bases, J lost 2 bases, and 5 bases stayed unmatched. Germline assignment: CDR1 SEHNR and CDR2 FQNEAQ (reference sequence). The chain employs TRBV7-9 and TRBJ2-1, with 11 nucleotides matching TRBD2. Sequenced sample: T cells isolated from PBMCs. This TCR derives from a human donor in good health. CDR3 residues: CASSGGTSGTYNEQFF. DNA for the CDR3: TGTGCCAGCAGCGGTGGGACTAGCGGTACCTACAATGAGCAGTTCTTC.